This TCR beta chain was identified in a study of siplizumab effects on memory and regulatory T cells. Assaying covered 75,000 to 100,000 TCR templates per sample. Here immunoSEQ multiplex PCR was the method, and the copy in TCRdb shows in-frame clones only, minus some. In the table there are about 50,000 clones, about 93% of which are singletons. Germline V gene sequence: CDR1 SGHRS, CDR2 YFSETQ. This CDR3 region has 14 residues. Trimming at V came to 4 bases and at J to 3 bases, leaving 4 bases not matched to a gene. Remarks on this clone: The antigen is undetermined.

General observations from the study: It was never confirmed that proliferating Tregs from siplizumab cultures were suppressive. Apparently more diverse than memory cells, naive T cells also seemed major alloresponse contributors.

Sequencing used CD8+ T cells sorted from blood. The chain combines TRBV5-1 with TRBJ1-3; TRBD1 matches at 7 bases. The clonotype comes from a human donor in good health. CDR3 protein: CASSGRDSGNTIYF. CDR3 DNA: TGCGCCAGCAGCGGCCGGGACAGTGGAAACACCATATATTTT.